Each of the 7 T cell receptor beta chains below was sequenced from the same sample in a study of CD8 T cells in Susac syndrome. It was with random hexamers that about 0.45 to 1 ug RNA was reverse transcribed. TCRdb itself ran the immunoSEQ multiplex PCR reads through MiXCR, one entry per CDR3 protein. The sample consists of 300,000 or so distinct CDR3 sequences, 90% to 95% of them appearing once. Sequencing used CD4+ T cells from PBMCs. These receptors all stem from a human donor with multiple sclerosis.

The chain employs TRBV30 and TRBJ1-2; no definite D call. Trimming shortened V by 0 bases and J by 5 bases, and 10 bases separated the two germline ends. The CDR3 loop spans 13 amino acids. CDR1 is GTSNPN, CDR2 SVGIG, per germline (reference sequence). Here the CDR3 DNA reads TGTGCCTGGAGTGTACAAACTGGGTATGGCTACACCTTC. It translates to CAWSVQTGYGYTF. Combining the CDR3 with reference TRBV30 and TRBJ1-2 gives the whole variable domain SQTIHQWPATLVQPVGSPLSLECTVEGTSNPNLYWYRQAAGRGLQLLFYSVGIGQISSEVPQNLSASRPQDRQFILSSKKLLLSDSGFYLCAWSVQTGYGYTFGSGTRLTVV.

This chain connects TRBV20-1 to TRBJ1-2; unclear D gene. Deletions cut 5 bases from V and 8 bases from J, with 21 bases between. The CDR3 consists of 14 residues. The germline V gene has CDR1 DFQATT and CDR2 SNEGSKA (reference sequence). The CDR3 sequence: CSASSLGPVWGYTF. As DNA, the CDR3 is TGCAGTGCTTCCTCCCTTGGGCCAGTATGGGGCTACACCTTC.

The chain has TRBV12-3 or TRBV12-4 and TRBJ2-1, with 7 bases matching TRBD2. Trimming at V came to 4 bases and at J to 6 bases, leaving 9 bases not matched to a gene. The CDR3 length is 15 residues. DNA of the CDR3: TGTGCCAGCAGTTCACGGGAGGTGTACAGCAATGAGCAGTTCTTC. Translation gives CASSSREVYSNEQFF.

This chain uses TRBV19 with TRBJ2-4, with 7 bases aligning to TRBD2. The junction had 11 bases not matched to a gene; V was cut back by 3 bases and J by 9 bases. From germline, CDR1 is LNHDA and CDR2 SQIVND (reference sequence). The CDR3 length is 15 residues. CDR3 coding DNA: TGTGCCAGTAGTATCCGGGCGGGAGTTTATAGCATTCAGTACTTC. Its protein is CASSIRAGVYSIQYF. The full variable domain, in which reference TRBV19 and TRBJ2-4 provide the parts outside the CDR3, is DGGITQSPKYLFRKEGQNVTLSCEQNLNHDAMYWYRQDPGQGLRLIYYSQIVNDFQKGDIAEGYSVSREKKESFPLTVTSAQKNPTAFYLCASSIRAGVYSIQYFGAGTRLSVL.

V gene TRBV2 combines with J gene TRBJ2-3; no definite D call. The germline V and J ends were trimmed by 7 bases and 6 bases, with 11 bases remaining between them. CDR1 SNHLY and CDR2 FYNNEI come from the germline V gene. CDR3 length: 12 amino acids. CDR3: CASTGIVDTQYF. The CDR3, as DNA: TGTGCCAGCACCGGAATAGTGGATACGCAGTATTTT. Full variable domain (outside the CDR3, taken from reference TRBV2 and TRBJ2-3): EPEVTQTPSHQVTQMGQEVILRCVPISNHLYFYWYRQILGQKVEFLVSFYNNEISEKSEIFDDQFSVERPDGSNFTLKIRSTKLEDSAMYFCASTGIVDTQYFGPGTRLTVL.

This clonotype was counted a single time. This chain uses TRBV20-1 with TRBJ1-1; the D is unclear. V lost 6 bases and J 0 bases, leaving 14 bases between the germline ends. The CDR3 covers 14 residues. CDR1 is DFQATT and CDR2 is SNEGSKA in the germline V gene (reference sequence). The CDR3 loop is CSATISGVNTEAFF. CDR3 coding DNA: TGCAGTGCCACAATTTCAGGAGTGAACACTGAAGCTTTCTTT.

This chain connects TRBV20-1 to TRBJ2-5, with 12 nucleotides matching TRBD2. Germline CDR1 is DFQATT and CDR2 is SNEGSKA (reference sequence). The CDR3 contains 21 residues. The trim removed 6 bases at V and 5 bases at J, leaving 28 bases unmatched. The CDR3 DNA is TGCAGTGCCACGCTCTACCGGGAAACTAGCGGGGGGCTCCTAGCGAGGGAGACCCAGTACTTC. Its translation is CSATLYRETSGGLLARETQYF.